This T cell receptor (beta chain) was found in a study of Ad26.COV2.S vaccination and SARS-CoV-2 variants. After removal of 5 bases from V and 5 bases from J, the junction contained 9 bases not matched to a gene. The CDR3 is made up of 15 amino acids. Germline CDR1 and CDR2: ENHRY and SYGVKD. Study-wide results and caveats: Overall T cell responses may have been underestimated by the analyses of TCR breadth and depth. Vaccinated individuals (as opposed to placebo recipients) had higher spike-specific TCR breadth. Post-vaccination spike-specific CD8+ and CD4+ T cell responses reportedly had substantial breadth. Researchers reported similar non-spike TCR breadth in vaccine and placebo recipients.

Of note for this clone: The target antigen is unknown.

This table comes from immunoSEQ multiplex PCR, and its TCRdb copy is limited to in-frame clones, with some not included. The sample carries some 190,000 clones, 70% to 90% recorded once. The input for sequencing was peripheral blood, taken after recovery from COVID-19. The rearrangement links TRBV10-3 to TRBJ2-1; 7 bases line up with TRBD2. This sequence originates from a human donor who had recovered from COVID-19. This CDR3 reads CAISRAEAGHNEQFF. CDR3 DNA sequence: TGTGCCATCAGTCGTGCGGAAGCGGGGCACAATGAGCAGTTCTTC.